The clone carrying this T cell receptor (beta chain) appeared many times. Its cognate antigen is unknown. Sequencing input was equivalent genomic DNA from CVID and controls. Clones were sequenced by immunoSEQ multiplex PCR, and TCRdb holds only the in-frame ones, with some missing. The data show 25,000 to 40,000 clones, with none appearing a single time. This entry is derived from a study of T cell clonality in common variable immunodeficiency. Each donor provided roughly 4.5 to 9 ml of heparinized whole blood. Overall study results and limits: CVID subjects showed higher TCRbeta clonality than healthy controls. CVID patient heterogeneity limited repertoire-clinical complication correlations.

Material for sequencing was peripheral blood mononuclear cells. The TCR sequence derives from a person aged 18-70 years in good health.

The part of the CDR3 DNA that was read is TGCGCCAGCAGCTTGGCACAGGGTGGCACAGATACG. This sequence encodes CASSLAQGGTDT. The whole CDR3 protein is CASSLAQGGTDTQYF. The chain couples TRBV5-1 to TRBJ2-3; tentatively, D is TRBD1 (6 bases). The read ends 3 residues before the CDR3 terminus; that terminus is restored from the germline J gene. Germline V CDR1 and CDR2: SGHRS, YFSETQ. This CDR3 spans 15 amino acids. Deletions cut 0 bases from V and 1 base from J, with 9 bases between.